This entry describes one TCR beta chain. The target antigen is unknown. The V and J ends lost 0 bases and 0 bases respectively, with 9 bases between them. Germline V gene sequence: CDR1 MNHNY, CDR2 SVGAGI (reference sequence). CDR3 length equals 16 residues. Assay used: immunoSEQ multiplex PCR; TCRdb lists only in-frame clones, some missing. This table holds more than 60,000 clones, roughly 84% found once. The data are from a study of T cell responses to AZD1222 COVID-19 vaccine. Overall study findings and caveats: Clonal diversity was possibly underestimated; the donors were predominantly white British and more often female.

The receptor comes from an adult who received the AZD1222 COVID-19 vaccine. The V call is TRBV6-6, the J call TRBJ2-4; a possible D gene is TRBD1 (5 bases). Specimen: peripheral blood, collected 28 days after the second AZD1222 dose. The CDR3 sequence: CASSYSQGTAKNIQYF. CDR3 nucleotides: TGTGCCAGCAGTTACTCTCAGGGAACAGCCAAAAACATTCAGTACTTC.